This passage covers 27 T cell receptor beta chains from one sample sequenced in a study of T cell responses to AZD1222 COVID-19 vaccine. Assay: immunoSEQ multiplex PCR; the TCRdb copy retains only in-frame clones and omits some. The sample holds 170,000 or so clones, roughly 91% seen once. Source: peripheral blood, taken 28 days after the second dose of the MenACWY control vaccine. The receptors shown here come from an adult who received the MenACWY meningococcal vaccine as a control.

The CDR3 reads CASSLGQGRRTEAFF. The DNA for the CDR3 is TGTGCCAGCAGCCTGGGGCAGGGGCGGAGGACTGAAGCTTTCTTT. The rearrangement joins TRBV7-9 to TRBJ1-1; D may be TRBD1 (6 bases). Germline CDR1 reads SEHNR; CDR2 reads FQNEAQ (reference sequence). The CDR3 runs to 15 residues. Trimming left V 5 bases short and J 5 bases short, with 18 bases between.

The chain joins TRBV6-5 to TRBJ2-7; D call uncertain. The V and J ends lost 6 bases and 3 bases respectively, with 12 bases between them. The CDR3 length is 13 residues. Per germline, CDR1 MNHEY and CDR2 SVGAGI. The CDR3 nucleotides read TGTGCCAGCAGAAGACTCCAGGACTACGAGCAGTACTTC. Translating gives CASRRLQDYEQYF.

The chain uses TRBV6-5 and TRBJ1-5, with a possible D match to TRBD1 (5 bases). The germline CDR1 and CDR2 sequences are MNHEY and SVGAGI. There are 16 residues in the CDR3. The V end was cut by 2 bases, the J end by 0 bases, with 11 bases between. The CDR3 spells CASSYGARGSNQPQHF. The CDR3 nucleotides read TGTGCCAGCAGTTACGGGGCAAGGGGTAGCAATCAGCCCCAGCATTTT.

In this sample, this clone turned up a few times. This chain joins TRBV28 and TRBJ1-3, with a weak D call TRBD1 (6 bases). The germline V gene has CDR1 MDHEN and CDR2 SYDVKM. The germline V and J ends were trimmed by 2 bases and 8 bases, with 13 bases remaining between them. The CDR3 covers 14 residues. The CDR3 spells CASSLGGRVYTIYF. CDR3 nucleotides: TGTGCCAGCAGTTTAGGGGGGCGCGTATACACCATATATTTT.

As DNA, the CDR3 is TGTGCCAGTAGTATAGGACCACGCCAAAGGAACACTGAAGCTTTCTTT. This translates into CASSIGPRQRNTEAFF. J is TRBJ1-1 and V is TRBV19; no reliable D call. The germline gives CDR1 LNHDA, CDR2 SQIVND (reference sequence). The germline V and J ends were trimmed by 1 base and 1 base, with 13 bases remaining between them. The CDR3 spans 16 residues.

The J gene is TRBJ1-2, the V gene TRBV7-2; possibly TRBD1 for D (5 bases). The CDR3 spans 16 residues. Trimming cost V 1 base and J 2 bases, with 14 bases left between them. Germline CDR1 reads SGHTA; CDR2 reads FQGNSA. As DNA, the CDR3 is TGTGCCAGCAGCTTAGATCGGGGCAGTGGCAACTATGGCTACACCTTC. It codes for CASSLDRGSGNYGYTF.

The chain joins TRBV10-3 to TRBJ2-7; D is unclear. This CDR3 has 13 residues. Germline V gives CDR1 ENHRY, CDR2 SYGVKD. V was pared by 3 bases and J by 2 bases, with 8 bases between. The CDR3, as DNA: TGTGCCATCAGTGATGGCAGCGCCTACGAGCAGTACTTC. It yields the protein CAISDGSAYEQYF.

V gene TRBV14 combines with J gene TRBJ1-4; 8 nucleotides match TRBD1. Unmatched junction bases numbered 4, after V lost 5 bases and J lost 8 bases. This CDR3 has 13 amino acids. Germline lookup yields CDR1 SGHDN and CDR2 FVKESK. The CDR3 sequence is CASSARQGEKLFF. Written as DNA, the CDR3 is TGTGCCAGCAGCGCAAGACAGGGGGAAAAACTGTTTTTT.

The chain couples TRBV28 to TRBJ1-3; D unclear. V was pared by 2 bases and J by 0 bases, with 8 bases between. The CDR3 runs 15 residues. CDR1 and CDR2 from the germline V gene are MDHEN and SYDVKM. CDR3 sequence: CASSLVGRSGNTIYF. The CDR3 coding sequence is TGTGCCAGCAGTTTAGTAGGCCGCTCTGGAAACACCATATATTTT.

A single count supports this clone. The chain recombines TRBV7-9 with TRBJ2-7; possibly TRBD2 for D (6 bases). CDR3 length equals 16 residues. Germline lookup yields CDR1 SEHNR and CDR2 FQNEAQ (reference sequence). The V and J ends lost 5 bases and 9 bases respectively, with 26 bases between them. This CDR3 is CASSLENRAQGGRQYF. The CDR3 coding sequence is TGTGCCAGCAGCCTAGAAAACCGGGCCCAAGGAGGGCGGCAGTACTTC.

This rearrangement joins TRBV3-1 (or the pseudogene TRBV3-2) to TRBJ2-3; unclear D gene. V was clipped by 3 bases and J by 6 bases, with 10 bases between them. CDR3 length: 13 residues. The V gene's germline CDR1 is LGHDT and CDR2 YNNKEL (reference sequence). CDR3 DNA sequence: TGTGCCAGCAGCCAGTCCGGCAAGGATACGCAGTATTTT. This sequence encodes CASSQSGKDTQYF.

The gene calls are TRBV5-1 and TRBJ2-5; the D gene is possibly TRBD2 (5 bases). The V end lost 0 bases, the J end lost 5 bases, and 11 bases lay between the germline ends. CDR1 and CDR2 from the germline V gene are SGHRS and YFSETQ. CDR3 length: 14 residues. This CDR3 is CASSLGGGGETQYF. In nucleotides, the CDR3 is TGCGCCAGCAGCTTGGGAGGAGGCGGGGAGACCCAGTACTTC.

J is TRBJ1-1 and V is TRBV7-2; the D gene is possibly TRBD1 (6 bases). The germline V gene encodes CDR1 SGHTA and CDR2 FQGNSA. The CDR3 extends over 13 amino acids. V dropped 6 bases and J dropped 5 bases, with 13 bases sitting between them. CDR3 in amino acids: CASRIDRITEAFF. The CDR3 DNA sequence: TGTGCCAGCAGAATTGACAGGATAACTGAAGCTTTCTTT.

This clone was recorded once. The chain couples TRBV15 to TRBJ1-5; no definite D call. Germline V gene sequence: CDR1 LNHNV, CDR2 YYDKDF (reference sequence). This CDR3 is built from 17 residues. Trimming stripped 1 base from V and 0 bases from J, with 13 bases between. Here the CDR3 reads CATSRAGRPYSNQPQHF. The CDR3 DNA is TGTGCCACCAGCAGAGCTGGCAGACCTTATAGCAATCAGCCCCAGCATTTT. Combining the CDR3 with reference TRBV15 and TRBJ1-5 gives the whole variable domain DAMVIQNPRYQVTQFGKPVTLSCSQTLNHNVMYWYQQKSSQAPKLLFHYYDKDFNNEADTPDNFQSRRPNTSFCFLDIRSPGLGDTAMYLCATSRAGRPYSNQPQHFGDGTRLSIL.

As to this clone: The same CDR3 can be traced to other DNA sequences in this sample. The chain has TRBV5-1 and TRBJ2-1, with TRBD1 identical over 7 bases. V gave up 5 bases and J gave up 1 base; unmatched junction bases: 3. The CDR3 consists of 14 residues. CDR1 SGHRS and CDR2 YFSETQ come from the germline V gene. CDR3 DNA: TGCGCCAGCAGTTCAGGGGGTTCCTACAATGAGCAGTTCTTC. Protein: CASSSGGSYNEQFF.

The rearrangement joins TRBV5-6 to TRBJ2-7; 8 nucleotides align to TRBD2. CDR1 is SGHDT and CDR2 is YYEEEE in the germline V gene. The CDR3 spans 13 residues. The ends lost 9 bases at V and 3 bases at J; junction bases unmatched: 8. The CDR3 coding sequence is TGTGCCATCCTGCGGGGGGTACACTACGAGCAGTACTTC. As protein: CAILRGVHYEQYF.

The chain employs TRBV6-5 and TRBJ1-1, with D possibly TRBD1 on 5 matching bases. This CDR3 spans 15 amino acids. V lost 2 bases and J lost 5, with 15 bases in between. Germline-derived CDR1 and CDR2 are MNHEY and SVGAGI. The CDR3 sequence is CASSYPSAGKTEAFF. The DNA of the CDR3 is TGTGCCAGCAGTTACCCCTCGGCAGGGAAAACTGAAGCTTTCTTT.

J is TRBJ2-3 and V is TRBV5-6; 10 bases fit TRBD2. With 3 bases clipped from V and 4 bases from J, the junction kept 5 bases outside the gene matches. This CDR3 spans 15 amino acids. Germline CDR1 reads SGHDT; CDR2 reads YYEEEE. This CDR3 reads CASSSLAGDPDTQYF. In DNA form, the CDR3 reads TGTGCCAGCAGCTCGCTAGCGGGGGACCCAGATACGCAGTATTTT.

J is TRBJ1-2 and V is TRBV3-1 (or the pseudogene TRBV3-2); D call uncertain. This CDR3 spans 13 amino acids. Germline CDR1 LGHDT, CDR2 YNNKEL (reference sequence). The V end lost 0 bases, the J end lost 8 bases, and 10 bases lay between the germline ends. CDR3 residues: CASSQEGRNGYTF. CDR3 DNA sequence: TGTGCCAGCAGCCAAGAGGGGAGAAACGGCTACACCTTC.

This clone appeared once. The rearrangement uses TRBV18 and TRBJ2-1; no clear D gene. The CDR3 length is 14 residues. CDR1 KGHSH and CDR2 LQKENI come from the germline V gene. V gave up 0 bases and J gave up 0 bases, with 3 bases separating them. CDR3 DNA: TGTGCCAGCTCACCACCGTCCTCCTACAATGAGCAGTTCTTC. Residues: CASSPPSSYNEQFF. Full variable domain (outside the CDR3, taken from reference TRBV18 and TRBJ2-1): NAGVMQNPRHLVRRRGQEARLRCSPMKGHSHVYWYRQLPEEGLKFMVYLQKENIIDESGMPKERFSAEFPKEGPSILRIQQVVRGDSAAYFCASSPPSSYNEQFFGPGTRLTVL.

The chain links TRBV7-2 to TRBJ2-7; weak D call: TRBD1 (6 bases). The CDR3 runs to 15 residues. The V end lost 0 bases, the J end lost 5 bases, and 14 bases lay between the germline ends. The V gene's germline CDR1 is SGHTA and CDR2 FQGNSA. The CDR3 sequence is CASSLASQGSHEQYF. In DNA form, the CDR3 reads TGTGCCAGCAGCTTAGCGTCACAGGGTTCCCACGAGCAGTACTTC.

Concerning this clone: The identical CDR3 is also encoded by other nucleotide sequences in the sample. CDR3: CASSLGSPYNEQFF. DNA for the CDR3: TGCGCCAGCAGCTTGGGCTCGCCCTACAATGAGCAGTTCTTC. The rearrangement joins TRBV5-1 to TRBJ2-1; D is undetermined. CDR1 and CDR2 from the germline V gene are SGHRS and YFSETQ. V lost 0 bases, J lost 2 bases, and 6 bases lay in between. CDR3 length: 14 residues.

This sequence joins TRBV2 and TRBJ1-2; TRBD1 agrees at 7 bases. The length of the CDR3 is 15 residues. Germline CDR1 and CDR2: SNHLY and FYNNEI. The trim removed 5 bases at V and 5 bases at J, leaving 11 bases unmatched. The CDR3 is CASSFLQGSQYGYTF. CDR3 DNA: TGTGCCAGCAGTTTCCTACAGGGGTCCCAATATGGCTACACCTTC.

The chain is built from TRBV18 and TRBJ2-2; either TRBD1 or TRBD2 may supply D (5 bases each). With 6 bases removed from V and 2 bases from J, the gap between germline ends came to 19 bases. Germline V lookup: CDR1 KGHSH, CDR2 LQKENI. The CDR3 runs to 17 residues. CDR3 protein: CASSPRDVAGNTGELFF. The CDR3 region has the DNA TGTGCCAGCTCGCCCAGGGACGTCGCGGGCAACACCGGGGAGCTGTTTTTT.

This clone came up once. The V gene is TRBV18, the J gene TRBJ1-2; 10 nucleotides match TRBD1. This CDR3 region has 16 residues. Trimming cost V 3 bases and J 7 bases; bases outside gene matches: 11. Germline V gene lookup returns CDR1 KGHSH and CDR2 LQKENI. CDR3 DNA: TGTGCCAGCTCACCTCCGACAGGGGGCGCCGGCGGTGGCTACACCTTC. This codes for CASSPPTGGAGGGYTF. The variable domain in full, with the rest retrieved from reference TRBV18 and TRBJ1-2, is NAGVMQNPRHLVRRRGQEARLRCSPMKGHSHVYWYRQLPEEGLKFMVYLQKENIIDESGMPKERFSAEFPKEGPSILRIQQVVRGDSAAYFCASSPPTGGAGGGYTFGSGTRLTVV.

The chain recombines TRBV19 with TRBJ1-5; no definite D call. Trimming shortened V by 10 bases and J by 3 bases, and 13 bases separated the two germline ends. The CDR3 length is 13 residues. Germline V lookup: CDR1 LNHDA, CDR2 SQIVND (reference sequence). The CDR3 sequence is CATALGYNQPQHF. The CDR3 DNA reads TGTGCCACCGCATTAGGCTACAATCAGCCCCAGCATTTT.

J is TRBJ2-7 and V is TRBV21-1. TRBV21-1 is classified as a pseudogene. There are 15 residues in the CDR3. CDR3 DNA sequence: TGTGCCAGCAGCAAAGGAGGTGGGGATCTCTACGAGCAGTACTTC. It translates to CASSKGGGDLYEQYF.